The 27 T cell receptor beta chains reported below all come from one sample, sequenced in a study of PD-L1 blockade in urothelial cancer (dated by TCRdb to about 2017). The time point label corresponds to: pretreatment peripheral blood. Library preparation employed the immunoSEQ multiplex PCR assay. TCRdb carries this immuneACCESS record with in-frame sequences only. Its versions omit some clonotypes, under half of them owing to an unresolved V gene in the studies checked, with the rest unexplained. The sample profile shows 35,000 to 50,000 clones; approximately 80% of them were found once. Around 15% of the sample rests with the top ten. The sequencing here drew on PBMCs, taken around atezolizumab (anti-PD-L1) treatment. These receptors came from a man in his fifties or sixties with urothelial cancer.

The chain carries TRBV7-2 and TRBJ2-3; 7 bases fit TRBD2. This CDR3 region has 14 residues. Per the germline V gene, CDR1 is SGHTA and CDR2 is FQGNSA. The V and J ends lost 2 bases and 6 bases, in that order; junction bases with no gene match: 5. The CDR3 DNA reads TGTGCCAGCAGCTTAAGCGGGGCGGCCGATACGCAGTATTTT. It codes for CASSLSGAADTQYF.

CDR3 in amino acids: CASRAGGGNQPQHF. The CDR3 DNA sequence: TGTGCCAGTAGGGCCGGAGGGGGCAATCAGCCCCAGCATTTT. The chain is built from TRBV19 and TRBJ1-5, with D possibly being TRBD1 (5 bases). CDR1 is LNHDA and CDR2 is SQIVND in the germline V gene (reference sequence). CDR3 length equals 14 residues. The V and J ends lost 6 bases and 2 bases respectively, with 11 bases between them.

The V gene is TRBV5-6, the J gene TRBJ2-3; 10 nucleotides line up with TRBD1. The CDR3 sequence is 13 residues long. Germline assignment: CDR1 SGHDT and CDR2 YYEEEE. J was trimmed by 4 bases and V by 4 bases; bases with no gene match: 0. The CDR3 region is CASSGTGADTQYF. The DNA for the CDR3 is TGTGCCAGCAGCGGGACAGGGGCAGATACGCAGTATTTT.

A few counts support this clone. The J gene is TRBJ1-2, the V gene TRBV6-5, with a possible D match to TRBD1 (5 bases). The germline V gene encodes CDR1 MNHEY and CDR2 SVGAGI. The CDR3 runs to 15 residues. V lost 5 bases to trimming and J lost 2 bases, with 15 bases between them. CDR3 bases: TGTGCCAGCAGTAACACCGGTACAGGCAACTATGGCTACACCTTC. Its translation: CASSNTGTGNYGYTF.

In its sample, this clone was seen a few times. The chain has TRBV28 and TRBJ2-5; perhaps TRBD1 as D (6 bases). The V gene lost 8 bases and the J gene lost 5 bases, with 9 bases spanning the gap. The germline V gene has CDR1 MDHEN and CDR2 SYDVKM. CDR3 length equals 11 residues. The CDR3 spells CASERGETQYF. CDR3 coding DNA: TGTGCCAGCGAAAGGGGGGAGACCCAGTACTTC.

This rearrangement joins TRBV30 to TRBJ2-3; D not resolved. This CDR3 is built from 14 residues. The V gene's germline CDR1 is GTSNPN and CDR2 SVGIG (reference sequence). V was cut by 0 bases and J by 1 base, with 8 bases left in between. The CDR3 reads CAWSVIAGTDTQYF. The DNA of the CDR3 is TGTGCCTGGAGTGTAATCGCGGGCACAGATACGCAGTATTTT.

This sequence joins TRBV4-3 and TRBJ2-7; a possible D gene is TRBD2 (6 bases). Trimming pared 0 bases from V and 3 bases from J, leaving 9 bases between. This CDR3 is 14 amino acids long. Germline CDR1 reads LGHNA; CDR2 reads YSLEER. DNA of the CDR3: TGCGCCAGCAGCCAAGATGGGGGGAACTACGAGCAGTACTTC. Amino acid sequence: CASSQDGGNYEQYF.

The gene calls are TRBV27 and TRBJ2-5; TRBD1 matches at 9 bases. The J call may be incorrect, as the DNA end agrees better with TRBJ2-7. The CDR3 has 14 amino acids. Germline V lookup: CDR1 MNHEY, CDR2 SMNVEV (reference sequence). CDR3 loop: CASSYRTGAYEQYF. Written as DNA, the CDR3 is TGTGCCAGCAGTTATAGGACAGGGGCCTACGAGCAGTACTTC.

This clone was observed a few times. V is TRBV5-4 and J is TRBJ2-1, with 7 bases lining up with TRBD1. This CDR3 has 13 amino acids. Losses at the gene ends were 3 bases for V and 9 bases for J; bases not matched to a gene: 6. Germline CDR1 SGHNT, CDR2 YYREEE (reference sequence). CDR3 nucleotide sequence: TGTGCCAGCAGCTACAGGGGTAGTGGTGAGCAGTTCTTC. This sequence encodes CASSYRGSGEQFF.

This clone was seen a single time. The CDR3 loop is CASSLNRGETQYF. CDR3 DNA sequence: TGTGCCAGCAGTTTAAACAGGGGGGAGACCCAGTACTTC. This sequence joins TRBV27 and TRBJ2-5; TRBD1 matches at 8 bases. The trim removed 2 bases at V and 5 bases at J, leaving 1 base unmatched. This CDR3 is built from 13 residues. Germline-derived CDR1 and CDR2 are MNHEY and SMNVEV (reference sequence).

This clone occurred once. This chain connects TRBV30 to TRBJ2-1, with TRBD2 matching 7 bases. The germline CDR1 and CDR2 sequences are GTSNPN and SVGIG (reference sequence). This CDR3 spans 15 amino acids. V gave up 0 bases and J gave up 8 bases; unmatched junction bases: 10. The CDR3 sequence is CAWSVGLAAGDEQFF. The CDR3 DNA reads TGTGCCTGGAGTGTAGGGCTAGCGGCTGGGGATGAGCAGTTCTTC.

The rearrangement joins TRBV7-6 to TRBJ2-1, with TRBD2 matching 7 bases. The CDR3 is made up of 14 amino acids. Germline V CDR1 and CDR2: SGHVS, FNYEAQ. Unmatched junction bases numbered 11, after V lost 5 bases and J lost 10 bases. Here the CDR3 DNA reads TGTGCCAGCAGCATTGTTGGGAGGGAAAACGAGCAGTTCTTC. Translated, it gives CASSIVGRENEQFF.

As regards this clone: Other nucleotide sequences in the sample specify the same CDR3. The chain has TRBV18 and TRBJ2-7; 9 bases agree with TRBD1. Looked up from germline, CDR1 is KGHSH and CDR2 is LQKENI. There are 14 residues in the CDR3. J gave up 5 bases and V 2 bases, and 4 bases lay outside the gene matches. For the CDR3, the DNA is TGTGCCAGCTCACCATCGGGGACAGGGAACGAGCAGTACTTC. It is translated as CASSPSGTGNEQYF.

This sequence joins TRBV10-1 and TRBJ2-3, with a weak D call TRBD1 (5 bases). The CDR3 is 13 residues long. V dropped 0 bases and J dropped 9 bases, with 10 bases sitting between them. CDR1 is WNHNN and CDR2 is SYGVQD in the germline V gene (reference sequence). This CDR3 reads CASSESSGRTQYF. The CDR3 region has the DNA TGCGCCAGCAGTGAGTCGTCAGGGCGGACGCAGTATTTT.

Written as DNA, the CDR3 is TGCGCCAGCAGGGCGGGACAGGCGGACAATCAGCCCCAGCATTTT. It specifies CASRAGQADNQPQHF. This sequence joins TRBV5-1 and TRBJ1-5; 8 bases fit TRBD1. The CDR3 has 15 residues. CDR1 is SGHRS, CDR2 YFSETQ, per germline. The ends lost 5 bases at V and 3 bases at J; junction bases unmatched: 7.

A single count supports this clone. The chain has TRBV7-9 and TRBJ2-3; D remains unclear. The germline CDR1 and CDR2 sequences are SEHNR and FQNEAQ (reference sequence). CDR3 length: 14 amino acids. Trimming took off 3 bases at V and 2 bases at J, with 9 bases between the two ends. The CDR3 sequence is CASSFSLNTDTQYF. CDR3 bases: TGTGCCAGCAGCTTCTCCCTAAACACAGATACGCAGTATTTT.

The gene calls are TRBV5-1 and TRBJ2-7; D possibly corresponds to TRBD2 (5 bases). Germline V lookup: CDR1 SGHRS, CDR2 YFSETQ. The CDR3 covers 15 residues. Trimming stripped 0 bases from V and 7 bases from J, with 17 bases between. CDR3 nucleotide sequence: TGCGCCAGCAGCTTGGGCGGAGCCTTTGGGAGAGAGCAGTACTTC. Translation gives CASSLGGAFGREQYF. Drawing the rest from reference TRBV5-1 and TRBJ2-7, the complete variable domain is KAGVTQTPRYLIKTRGQQVTLSCSPISGHRSVSWYQQTPGQGLQFLFEYFSETQRNKGNFPGRFSGRQFSNSRSEMNVSTLELGDSALYLCASSLGGAFGREQYFGPGTRLTVT.

The CDR3 loop reads CASSFQQTEKLFF. Written as DNA, the CDR3 is TGTGCCAGCAGCTTCCAACAGACTGAAAAACTGTTTTTT. The chain combines TRBV11-2 with TRBJ1-4; unclear D gene. The CDR3 consists of 13 residues. V lost 3 bases and J 7 bases, leaving 9 bases between the germline ends. Germline V gene data show CDR1 as SGHAT and CDR2 as FQNNGV. Using reference TRBV11-2 and TRBJ1-4 for the parts outside the CDR3, the full variable domain is EAGVAQSPRYKIIEKRQSVAFWCNPISGHATLYWYQQILGQGPKLLIQFQNNGVVDDSQLPKDRFSAERLKGVDSTLKIQPAKLEDSAVYLCASSFQQTEKLFFGSGTQLSVL.

A few counts support this clone. The chain uses TRBV19 and TRBJ2-1, with 11 bases lining up with TRBD2. Germline V gene data show CDR1 as LNHDA and CDR2 as SQIVND (reference sequence). V was clipped by 5 bases and J by 4 bases; unmatched bases: 4. The CDR3 loop spans 15 amino acids. This CDR3 is CASSASGGRYNEQFF. CDR3 in DNA: TGTGCCAGTAGTGCTAGCGGGGGGAGGTACAATGAGCAGTTCTTC.

The chain has TRBV6-1 and TRBJ2-5; 8 bases agree with TRBD1. In germline, CDR1 is MNHNS, CDR2 SASEGT. The CDR3 is 15 amino acids. With 4 bases clipped from V and 5 bases from J, the junction kept 9 bases outside the gene matches. The CDR3: CASSVDPGGRETQYF. Written as DNA, the CDR3 is TGTGCCAGCAGTGTGGACCCAGGGGGCCGGGAGACCCAGTACTTC.

This clone was picked up a small number of times. The chain has TRBV11-3 and TRBJ2-1, with D perhaps TRBD2 (5 bases). The CDR3 has 19 amino acids. CDR1 is SGHNT, CDR2 YENEEA, per germline. Trimming cost V 0 bases and J 7 bases, with 25 bases left between them. CDR3 sequence (DNA): TGTGCCAGCAGCTTAGAAGTCCCGCTAGGGAGACCTACTGAAAATGAGCAGTTCTTC. Translation gives CASSLEVPLGRPTENEQFF.

The chain recombines TRBV28 with TRBJ1-2; 8 bases map to TRBD1. Germline trimming cut 6 bases from V and 7 bases from J; bases unmatched to any gene: 13. The CDR3 is 15 amino acids. Germline lookup yields CDR1 MDHEN and CDR2 SYDVKM. The CDR3 protein is CASSTSGGALSGYTF. The CDR3, as DNA: TGTGCCAGCAGCACGTCAGGGGGCGCTTTGTCTGGCTACACCTTC.

The gene calls are TRBV14 and TRBJ2-3, with D maybe TRBD2 (5 bases). The germline gives CDR1 SGHDN, CDR2 FVKESK. This CDR3 spans 15 amino acids. V was cut by 1 base and J by 8 bases, with 16 bases left in between. CDR3 DNA sequence: TGTGCCAGCAGCCAAGTGGCCGGCCCCCGGGGTACGCAGTATTTT. Protein product: CASSQVAGPRGTQYF.

V gene TRBV10-1 combines with J gene TRBJ2-7; perhaps TRBD1 as D (6 bases). Germline assignment: CDR1 WNHNN and CDR2 SYGVQD (reference sequence). The CDR3 is 13 amino acids. Deletions cut 8 bases from V and 8 bases from J, with 19 bases between. Here the CDR3 DNA reads TGCGCCAGCCTGGAACAGGGAAGTAGCAAGCAGTACTTC. Translating it yields CASLEQGSSKQYF.

The chain uses TRBV28 and TRBJ2-3; possible D gene TRBD2, 6 bases. This CDR3 contains 15 residues. Trimming took off 6 bases at V and 0 bases at J, with 13 bases between the two ends. CDR1 and CDR2 (germline): MDHEN, SYDVKM. The CDR3 bases are TGTGCCAGCAGGTCGTCCGGGGGAAGCACAGATACGCAGTATTTT. Translation gives CASRSSGGSTDTQYF.

This clone has just one count. The chain couples TRBV2 to TRBJ1-4; D is possibly TRBD1 (6 bases). CDR1 is SNHLY and CDR2 is FYNNEI in the germline V gene. The CDR3 consists of 14 residues. V was pared by 5 bases and J by 1 base, with 8 bases between. CDR3 in DNA: TGTGCCAGCAGTTACAGGGTAACTAATGAAAAACTGTTTTTT. Translating it yields CASSYRVTNEKLFF.

The gene calls are TRBV10-1 and TRBJ2-1; weak D call: TRBD1 (6 bases). Trimming took 4 bases from V and 7 from J, leaving 8 bases between them. The length of the CDR3 is 12 residues. The germline gives CDR1 WNHNN, CDR2 SYGVQD (reference sequence). The CDR3 here is CASSGQANEQFF. The DNA for the CDR3 is TGCGCCAGCAGTGGACAGGCGAATGAGCAGTTCTTC.